Shown below are 17 T cell receptor beta chains from a single sample sequenced in a study of blood T cell repertoires in COVID-19. Sequencing was performed with immunoSEQ multiplex PCR; in TCRdb, only in-frame clones are kept and a portion is missing. The data contain around 230,000 clones, 81% of them seen just once; the ten biggest clones take up roughly 7.9%. The sample comprised peripheral blood. Source of these receptors: a woman of 80 years or more with acute or convalescent COVID-19.

The chain is built from TRBV7-2 and TRBJ2-3, with 15 positions matching TRBD2. In germline, CDR1 is SGHTA, CDR2 FQGNSA. With 5 bases clipped from V and 4 bases from J, the junction kept 1 base outside the gene matches. This CDR3 spans 15 amino acids. CDR3 residues: CASSRTSGGADTQYF. The CDR3, as DNA: TGTGCCAGCAGCCGGACTAGCGGGGGGGCAGATACGCAGTATTTT.

DNA for the CDR3: TGTGCCAGAAGCTGCCCGAGATCCTGTCAGCCCCAGCATTTT. It yields the protein CARSCPRSCQPQHF. This chain uses TRBV5-3 with TRBJ1-5; D gene ambiguous. TRBV5-3 is assigned to the ORF class and has an uncertain function. V lost 3 bases and J 6 bases, leaving 13 bases between the germline ends. The CDR3 has 14 amino acids.

J is TRBJ1-5 and V is TRBV6-6; D not certain. V lost 2 bases and J lost 8, with 7 bases in between. The CDR3 has 12 amino acids. Germline CDR1 is MNHNY and CDR2 is SVGAGI (reference sequence). CDR3 bases: TGTGCCAGCAGTTACCCCCAGGAGCCCCAGCATTTT. This encodes CASSYPQEPQHF.

The sample holds one count of this clone. The chain recombines TRBV19 with TRBJ2-3; TRBD1 is a possible D gene (6 bases). Per germline, CDR1 LNHDA and CDR2 SQIVND (reference sequence). V lost 2 bases to trimming and J lost 4 bases, with 7 bases between them. This CDR3 region has 13 residues. CDR3 residues: CASSIRGSDTQYF. DNA for the CDR3: TGTGCCAGTAGTATAAGGGGGTCAGATACGCAGTATTTT.

The V gene is TRBV3-1 (or the pseudogene TRBV3-2), the J gene TRBJ2-5; 9 bases are a match to TRBD2. Germline-derived CDR1 and CDR2 are LGHDT and YNNKEL (reference sequence). Trimming at V came to 6 bases and at J to 2 bases, leaving 7 bases not matched to a gene. The CDR3 loop spans 15 amino acids. The CDR3 loop is CASREASGDQETQYF. CDR3 coding DNA: TGTGCCAGCAGGGAGGCTAGCGGGGATCAAGAGACCCAGTACTTC.

This clone came up once. The chain has TRBV4-2 and TRBJ1-1, with D tentatively TRBD1 (6 bases). The CDR3 loop spans 14 amino acids. CDR1 and CDR2 (germline): LGHNA, YNFKEQ. V lost 3 bases and J lost 7, with 15 bases in between. CDR3: CASSHHRQDREAFF. CDR3 sequence (DNA): TGTGCCAGCAGCCACCATCGACAGGACCGTGAAGCTTTCTTT.

The rearrangement joins TRBV4-2 to TRBJ2-1, with 9 positions matching TRBD1. V lost 1 base and J lost 6; bases outside the gene matches: 4. The germline gives CDR1 LGHNA, CDR2 YNFKEQ. The CDR3 is 15 amino acids. The CDR3 region has the DNA TGTGCCAGCAGCCAAGGGGACAGGGTCCCCAATGAGCAGTTCTTC. This encodes CASSQGDRVPNEQFF.

The rearrangement links TRBV7-2 to TRBJ1-2; D is possibly TRBD1 (6 bases). The germline CDR1 and CDR2 sequences are SGHTA and FQGNSA. V gave up 7 bases and J gave up 2 bases, with 11 bases separating them. CDR3 length: 13 residues. The CDR3 reads CASTVDRNYGYTF. The CDR3 DNA sequence: TGTGCCAGCACCGTCGACAGGAACTATGGCTACACCTTC.

A single count supports this clone. The V and J genes are TRBV4-2 and TRBJ1-6, with no clear D. V lost 1 base and J lost 0, with 7 bases in between. The length of the CDR3 is 16 residues. Germline lookup yields CDR1 LGHNA and CDR2 YNFKEQ. CDR3 amino acids: CASSQGESSYNSPLHF. As DNA, the CDR3 is TGTGCCAGCAGCCAAGGCGAAAGCTCCTATAATTCACCCCTCCACTTT.

The table lists this clone with many counts. J is TRBJ1-1 and V is TRBV19; 10 bases align to TRBD1. Germline-derived CDR1 and CDR2 are LNHDA and SQIVND (reference sequence). The CDR3 totals 16 residues. V lost 5 bases to trimming and J lost 0 bases; unmatched junction nucleotides: 6. The CDR3 loop reads CASSDRTGGMNTEAFF. CDR3 sequence (DNA): TGTGCCAGTAGTGACCGGACAGGGGGGATGAACACTGAAGCTTTCTTT.

CDR3 region: CASSLFGQNTGELFF. In DNA form, the CDR3 reads TGTGCCAGCAGCTTGTTCGGACAGAACACCGGGGAGCTGTTTTTT. This rearrangement joins TRBV11-2 to TRBJ2-2, with D perhaps matching TRBD1 (5 bases). The CDR3 has 15 residues. V lost 3 bases and J lost 1, with 9 bases in between. Germline V lookup: CDR1 SGHAT, CDR2 FQNNGV.

The genes are TRBV3-1 (or the pseudogene TRBV3-2) and TRBJ2-1, with 8 bases fitting TRBD2. The germline gives CDR1 LGHDT, CDR2 YNNKEL (reference sequence). The CDR3 has 13 amino acids. The CDR3 here is CAVLGTRGNEQFF. In DNA form, the CDR3 reads TGTGCGGTCCTGGGGACTAGGGGTAATGAGCAGTTCTTC.

The rearrangement uses TRBV20-1 and TRBJ2-1; weak D call: TRBD1 (6 bases). The germline gives CDR1 DFQATT, CDR2 SNEGSKA (reference sequence). This CDR3 has 16 amino acids. V gave up 3 bases and J gave up 6 bases, with 21 bases separating them. CDR3 protein: CSASSPRDRIFNEQFF. CDR3 nucleotide sequence: TGCAGTGCTAGTTCGCCGCGTGACAGGATATTCAATGAGCAGTTCTTC.

The J gene is TRBJ2-1, the V gene TRBV4-1; TRBD2 aligns across 9 bases. The CDR3 extends over 19 amino acids. The germline V gene has CDR1 MGHRA and CDR2 YSYEKL. The ends lost 1 base at V and 1 base at J; junction bases unmatched: 11. The CDR3 is CASSQVLAGAFRSYNEQFF. In nucleotides, the CDR3 is TGCGCCAGCAGCCAAGTATTAGCGGGGGCTTTCAGGTCCTACAATGAGCAGTTCTTC.

This clone was seen only a few times. J is TRBJ1-2 and V is TRBV2; 11 bases match TRBD1. Germline CDR1 SNHLY, CDR2 FYNNEI. V shed 5 bases, J shed 5 bases, and the junction held 7 bases outside the gene matches. The CDR3 runs to 15 residues. Written as DNA, the CDR3 is TGTGCCAGCAGTTTGGCGGGACAGGGGGAGTATGGCTACACCTTC. This encodes CASSLAGQGEYGYTF. Looking up the rest from reference TRBV2 and TRBJ1-2 gives the full variable domain: EPEVTQTPSHQVTQMGQEVILRCVPISNHLYFYWYRQILGQKVEFLVSFYNNEISEKSEIFDDQFSVERPDGSNFTLKIRSTKLEDSAMYFCASSLAGQGEYGYTFGSGTRLTVV.

The gene calls are TRBV28 and TRBJ2-3, with 7 bases that match TRBD2. This CDR3 is built from 14 residues. J lost 2 bases, V lost 3 bases, and 2 bases had no gene match. Germline V lookup: CDR1 MDHEN, CDR2 SYDVKM. CDR3 sequence (DNA): TGTGCCAGCAGTTTCCGGGACTACACAGATACGCAGTATTTT. This gives the protein CASSFRDYTDTQYF.

The CDR3 loop is CASTPPVAGGSEETQYF. CDR3 nucleotides: TGCGCCAGCACACCACCGGTAGCGGGGGGGTCGGAAGAGACCCAGTACTTC. V usage is TRBV5-1 and J usage is TRBJ2-5, with 11 bases identical to TRBD2. J was trimmed by 3 bases and V by 6 bases; bases with no gene match: 13. This CDR3 is 17 amino acids long. CDR1 is SGHRS, CDR2 YFSETQ, per germline. Variable domain in full (rest from reference TRBV5-1 and TRBJ2-5): KAGVTQTPRYLIKTRGQQVTLSCSPISGHRSVSWYQQTPGQGLQFLFEYFSETQRNKGNFPGRFSGRQFSNSRSEMNVSTLELGDSALYLCASTPPVAGGSEETQYFGPGTRLLVL.